The clone carrying this T cell receptor (beta chain) has only a few counts. CDR3-region Arm-PCR and iRepertoire HTBI primers produced the TCR beta libraries. TCRdb re-derived calls from the multiplex PCR reads in MiXCR, one entry per CDR3 protein. The sample shows about 350,000 distinct CDR3 sequences, approximately 15% of them seen only once. Time point reported: newly diagnosed GD, antithyroid drugs for less than 3 months. Preparation of the TCR library used RNA extracted from PBMCs. These data are taken from a study of regulatory T cells in long-lasting Graves disease. This CDR3 is built from 16 residues. Between the trimmed V and J ends, which lost 0 bases and 5 bases, there was a span of 12 bases. The germline CDR1 and CDR2 sequences are SGHRS and YFSETQ. This sample was also put to use in a study of T cells in Graves' hyperthyroidism and ophthalmopathy.

Sequences were derived from peripheral blood mononuclear cells (PBMCs), sampled at new diagnosis, from a patient treated with antithyroid drugs. The J gene is TRBJ1-6, the V gene TRBV5-1, with D uncertain. This receptor was obtained from a man aged 35-49 years with Graves disease. In nucleotides, the CDR3 is TGCGCCAGCAGCTTGGACGTGGCGGAAAATAATTCACCCCTCCACTTT. This codes for CASSLDVAENNSPLHF.